The next 28 T cell receptor beta chains were all read from a single sample in a study of T cell responses to AZD1222 COVID-19 vaccine. The method was immunoSEQ multiplex PCR; TCRdb's version includes in-frame clones alone and lacks a portion of them. The sample lists some 140,000 clones, about 88% occurring once. Sequenced material: peripheral blood, taken 28 days after the second AZD1222 dose. These receptors were obtained from an adult who received the AZD1222 COVID-19 vaccine.

The chain uses TRBV19 and TRBJ1-2; a possible D gene is TRBD1 (5 bases). Germline assignment: CDR1 LNHDA and CDR2 SQIVND (reference sequence). Trimming took 4 bases from V and 0 from J, leaving 12 bases between them. The CDR3 has 15 residues. CDR3 in amino acids: CASSTQGRANYGYTF. The CDR3 bases are TGTGCCAGTAGTACCCAGGGCAGGGCTAACTATGGCTACACCTTC.

This clone occurred many times. The chain is built from TRBV7-3 and TRBJ2-2; tentatively, D is TRBD1 or TRBD2 (5 bases each). The germline V gene has CDR1 SGHTA and CDR2 FQGTGA. CDR3 size: 15 residues. The germline V and J ends were trimmed by 2 bases and 2 bases, with 9 bases remaining between them. The CDR3 is CASSLGGSNTGELFF. DNA for the CDR3: TGTGCCAGCAGCTTAGGGGGAAGTAACACCGGGGAGCTGTTTTTT.

The J gene is TRBJ1-2, the V gene TRBV10-3, with D possibly TRBD1 on 5 matching bases. This CDR3 spans 12 amino acids. With 0 bases removed from V and 14 bases from J, the gap between germline ends came to 13 bases. Germline assignment: CDR1 ENHRY and CDR2 SYGVKD. The CDR3 DNA sequence: TGTGCCATCAGTGAGTCGACGCAGGGAAGGACCTTC. Amino acid sequence: CAISESTQGRTF.

On this clone itself: Other DNA sequences in the sample encode the same CDR3. The rearrangement links TRBV12-3 or TRBV12-4 to TRBJ1-2; D remains unclear. CDR3 size: 12 residues. Trimming stripped 1 base from V and 4 bases from J, with 4 bases between. The CDR3 region has the DNA TGTGCCAGCAGTTTAGGCTCCTATGGCTACACCTTC. Its protein is CASSLGSYGYTF.

This chain uses TRBV29-1 with TRBJ1-1; 8 bases are a match to TRBD1. The J segment lost 11 bases and the V segment lost 1 base, leaving 9 bases of the junction unmatched. Germline values: CDR1 SQVTM, CDR2 ANQGSEA. The CDR3 contains 13 residues. CDR3 in amino acids: CSVEGTQGARAFF. The CDR3 DNA reads TGCAGCGTTGAAGGGACCCAGGGGGCCCGGGCTTTCTTT.

In its sample, this clone was seen a few times. This chain links TRBV28 with TRBJ1-3, with D uncertain. The CDR3 length is 15 residues. Trimming pared 2 bases from V and 0 bases from J, leaving 8 bases between. Germline V lookup: CDR1 MDHEN, CDR2 SYDVKM. CDR3 in DNA: TGTGCCAGCAGTTTAGGTCTACACTCTGGAAACACCATATATTTT. It is translated as CASSLGLHSGNTIYF.

The chain links TRBV2 to TRBJ2-3; D remains unclear. The V gene's germline CDR1 is SNHLY and CDR2 FYNNEI. V lost 2 bases and J 0 bases, leaving 9 bases between the germline ends. There are 15 residues in the CDR3. CDR3 nucleotides: TGTGCCAGCAGTGAAACGGGCATGAGCACAGATACGCAGTATTTT. Translation gives CASSETGMSTDTQYF.

V gene TRBV18 combines with J gene TRBJ1-3; 9 bases are a match to TRBD1. Trimming removed 3 bases from V and 6 bases from J; junction bases left unmatched: 6. CDR1 and CDR2 (germline): KGHSH, LQKENI. This CDR3 has 15 residues. The CDR3 region is CASSPDRGGENTIYF. In nucleotides, the CDR3 is TGTGCCAGCTCACCGGACAGGGGAGGGGAAAACACCATATATTTT.

The chain couples TRBV7-9 to TRBJ1-1, with TRBD1 identical over 8 bases. This CDR3 comprises 13 residues. J gave up 4 bases and V 4 bases, and 2 bases lay outside the gene matches. Germline CDR1 reads SEHNR; CDR2 reads FQNEAQ (reference sequence). CDR3 in amino acids: CASSSGQGTEAFF. The DNA for the CDR3 is TGTGCCAGCAGCTCAGGACAGGGCACTGAAGCTTTCTTT.

The rearrangement links TRBV5-6 to TRBJ1-4; no firm D call. The length of the CDR3 is 15 residues. Per germline, CDR1 SGHDT and CDR2 YYEEEE. The V end was cut by 4 bases, the J end by 0 bases, with 10 bases between. The CDR3 here is CASSPLGSTNEKLFF. As DNA, the CDR3 is TGTGCCAGCAGCCCGCTCGGCTCAACTAATGAAAAACTGTTTTTT. Full variable domain (remainder filled in from reference TRBV5-6 and TRBJ1-4): DAGVTQSPTHLIKTRGQQVTLRCSPKSGHDTVSWYQQALGQGPQFIFQYYEEEERQRGNFPDRFSGHQFPNYSSELNVNALLLGDSALYLCASSPLGSTNEKLFFGSGTQLSVL.

The chain has TRBV2 and TRBJ1-2; TRBD1 matches 9 bases. Looked up from germline, CDR1 is SNHLY and CDR2 is FYNNEI. Trimming cost V 6 bases and J 4 bases; bases outside gene matches: 6. The CDR3 runs 14 residues. The CDR3 loop reads CASRGTGRFYGYTF. The CDR3 bases are TGTGCCAGCAGGGGGACAGGGAGGTTCTATGGCTACACCTTC.

This chain connects TRBV11-2 to TRBJ2-7, with a weak D call TRBD1 (5 bases). The V and J ends lost 5 bases and 10 bases respectively, with 12 bases between them. CDR3 length: 11 residues. Germline V CDR1 and CDR2: SGHAT, FQNNGV. The CDR3 protein is CASSTGPFQYF. The CDR3 DNA sequence: TGTGCCAGCAGCACAGGACCGTTCCAGTACTTC.

The CDR3 sequence is CASSKTGGNQPQHF. The DNA of the CDR3 is TGTGCCAGCAGCAAGACAGGGGGAAATCAGCCCCAGCATTTT. V and J are TRBV6-5 and TRBJ1-5; TRBD1 matches 9 bases. The CDR3 loop spans 14 amino acids. V shed 6 bases and J 4 bases; nucleotides not matched to a gene: 4. Germline V gene sequence: CDR1 MNHEY, CDR2 SVGAGI.

This clone was picked up a small number of times. The chain has TRBV3-1 (or the pseudogene TRBV3-2) and TRBJ1-1; 10 positions agree with TRBD1. CDR3 length equals 19 residues. CDR1 and CDR2 (germline): LGHDT, YNNKEL (reference sequence). Trimming removed 1 base from V and 3 bases from J; junction bases left unmatched: 14. The CDR3 protein is CASSQVGQGVLPLDTEAFF. The CDR3 DNA reads as TGTGCCAGCAGCCAAGTAGGACAGGGGGTTCTACCCCTCGACACTGAAGCTTTCTTT.

The V gene is TRBV16, the J gene TRBJ1-6, with D maybe TRBD1 (5 bases). The CDR3 has 13 amino acids. V lost 4 bases, J lost 7 bases, and 8 bases lay in between. Germline V lookup: CDR1 KGHSY, CDR2 FQNENV. CDR3 nucleotides: TGTGCCAGCAGCCCTCGGGGGAATTCACCCCTCCACTTT. This gives the protein CASSPRGNSPLHF. The full variable domain, rest sourced from reference TRBV16 and TRBJ1-6, is GEEVAQTPKHLVRGEGQKAKLYCAPIKGHSYVFWYQQVLKNEFKFLISFQNENVFDETGMPKERFSAKCLPNSPCSLEIQATKLEDSAVYFCASSPRGNSPLHFGNGTRLTVT.

The rearrangement links TRBV19 to TRBJ1-5; no definite D call. CDR3 length: 15 amino acids. Trimming took off 1 base at V and 7 bases at J, with 14 bases between the two ends. Germline assignment: CDR1 LNHDA and CDR2 SQIVND (reference sequence). CDR3 protein: CASSIGTAQEQPQHF. In nucleotides, the CDR3 is TGTGCCAGTAGTATAGGAACCGCTCAGGAACAGCCCCAGCATTTT.

The J gene is TRBJ1-1, the V gene TRBV6-1; D unclear. The CDR3 spans 14 residues. Trimming removed 2 bases from V and 4 bases from J, with 11 bases in between. The germline V gene encodes CDR1 MNHNS and CDR2 SASEGT. CDR3 coding DNA: TGTGCCAGCAGTGAAACACCAGAAGGCACTGAAGCTTTCTTT. This sequence encodes CASSETPEGTEAFF.

This sequence joins TRBV19 and TRBJ1-1; TRBD1 is a possible D gene (6 bases). Germline CDR1 and CDR2: LNHDA and SQIVND (reference sequence). The CDR3 totals 14 residues. V was shortened by 2 bases and J by 5 bases, with 12 bases between the two germline ends. Here the CDR3 DNA reads TGTGCCAGTAGTATAAGGGACACAAAGACTGAAGCTTTCTTT. Translated, it gives CASSIRDTKTEAFF. Variable domain in full (rest from reference TRBV19 and TRBJ1-1): DGGITQSPKYLFRKEGQNVTLSCEQNLNHDAMYWYRQDPGQGLRLIYYSQIVNDFQKGDIAEGYSVSREKKESFPLTVTSAQKNPTAFYLCASSIRDTKTEAFFGQGTRLTVV.

DNA for the CDR3: TGTGCCTGGGTGGGTAGCACAGATACGCAGTATTTT. Amino acid sequence: CAWVGSTDTQYF. This rearrangement joins TRBV30 to TRBJ2-3; no clear D gene. The V gene's germline CDR1 is GTSNPN and CDR2 SVGIG (reference sequence). V lost 5 bases, J lost 0 bases, and 6 bases lay in between. The CDR3 length is 12 residues.

J is TRBJ2-3 and V is TRBV6-2 or TRBV6-3; 8 bases agree with TRBD2. Unmatched junction bases numbered 8, after V lost 6 bases and J lost 6 bases. The CDR3 totals 14 residues. The germline V gene encodes CDR1 MNHEY and CDR2 SVGEGT. The CDR3 loop reads CASSERGPRDTQYF. The CDR3 bases are TGTGCCAGCAGCGAGCGGGGGCCGCGGGATACGCAGTATTTT.

The gene calls are TRBV12-3 or TRBV12-4 and TRBJ2-1; D remains ambiguous. V was trimmed by 6 bases and J by 6 bases, leaving 6 bases between them. The CDR3 is made up of 11 amino acids. CDR3 in DNA: TGTGCCAGCAGCCCCACCAATGAGCAGTTCTTC. Translation: CASSPTNEQFF.

The chain carries TRBV30 and TRBJ1-1; D remains ambiguous. This CDR3 has 12 amino acids. Trimming took 3 bases from V and 5 from J, leaving 10 bases between them. The germline gives CDR1 GTSNPN, CDR2 SVGIG (reference sequence). The CDR3 DNA reads as TGTGCCTGGAGGTGGGGAGGAACTGAAGCTTTCTTT. As protein: CAWRWGGTEAFF.

The genes are TRBV5-1 and TRBJ1-2, with a tentative D call TRBD1 (5 bases). CDR1 is SGHRS, CDR2 YFSETQ, per germline. The CDR3 consists of 14 residues. V lost 0 bases and J 4 bases, leaving 10 bases between the germline ends. CDR3 protein: CASSLAGEFYGYTF. The CDR3 DNA reads TGCGCCAGCAGCTTGGCGGGGGAATTCTATGGCTACACCTTC.

The rearrangement joins TRBV6-5 to TRBJ1-2; D gene uncertain. The V end was cut by 2 bases, the J end by 3 bases, with 10 bases between. CDR3 length: 14 residues. Germline V lookup: CDR1 MNHEY, CDR2 SVGAGI. CDR3 nucleotides: TGTGCCAGCAGTTACCGGCAGGAAGACTATGGCTACACCTTC. Its protein product is CASSYRQEDYGYTF.

This sequence joins TRBV4-1 and TRBJ1-5; D may be TRBD1 (6 bases). Trimming shortened V by 4 bases and J by 3 bases, and 19 bases separated the two germline ends. The CDR3 sequence is 17 residues long. CDR1 is MGHRA, CDR2 YSYEKL, per germline. DNA of the CDR3: TGCGCCAGCAGCCTAACCTCCGGGACACCTTTCAATCAGCCCCAGCATTTT. This sequence encodes CASSLTSGTPFNQPQHF.

The sample holds one count of this clone. The J gene is TRBJ2-1, the V gene TRBV7-7, with D perhaps TRBD2 (5 bases). This CDR3 is 15 amino acids long. The ends were cut back, 4 bases at V and 0 bases at J, with 10 bases in the middle. Germline CDR1 and CDR2: SSHAT and FNYEAQ (reference sequence). The CDR3 protein is CASSSGSSSYNEQFF. Written as DNA, the CDR3 is TGTGCCAGCAGCTCGGGATCGAGCTCCTACAATGAGCAGTTCTTC.

This chain links TRBV7-6 with TRBJ2-1; 7 bases match TRBD1. Germline V gene sequence: CDR1 SGHVS, CDR2 FNYEAQ. The CDR3 has 15 amino acids. The V gene end was trimmed by 1 base and the J gene end by 15 bases; junction bases not matched to a gene: 15. CDR3 sequence (DNA): TGTGCCAGCAGCTTAGGCAGCGATAGGGGGCGTCCTTCGTTCTTC. This translates into CASSLGSDRGRPSFF.

DNA for the CDR3: TGCGCCAGCAGCTTGGGGGCAGCAATTGAAGCTTTCTTT. Its translation: CASSLGAAIEAFF. The chain couples TRBV5-1 to TRBJ1-1, with D unclear. CDR1 and CDR2 (germline): SGHRS, YFSETQ. With 0 bases removed from V and 7 bases from J, the gap between germline ends came to 10 bases. There are 13 residues in the CDR3.